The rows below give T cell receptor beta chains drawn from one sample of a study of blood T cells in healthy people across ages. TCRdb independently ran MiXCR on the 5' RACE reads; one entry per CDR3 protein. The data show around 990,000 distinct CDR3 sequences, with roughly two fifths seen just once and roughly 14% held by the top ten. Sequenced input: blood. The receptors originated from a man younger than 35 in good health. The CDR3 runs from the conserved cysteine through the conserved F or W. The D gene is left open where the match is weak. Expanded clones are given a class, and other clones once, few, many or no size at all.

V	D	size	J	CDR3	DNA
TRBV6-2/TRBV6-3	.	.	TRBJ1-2	CASSRTMPRINDGYTF	TGTGCCAGCAGTCGCACCATGCCAAGGATTAACGATGGCTACACCTTC
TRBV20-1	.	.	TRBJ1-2	CSASDTGGYTF	TGCAGTGCTTCGGACACCGGGGGCTACACCTTC
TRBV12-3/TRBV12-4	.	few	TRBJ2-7	CASSLARGSHEQYF	TGTGCCAGCAGTTTAGCTCGGGGGAGCCACGAGCAGTACTTC
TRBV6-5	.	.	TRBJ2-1	CASTRGGSPYNEQFF	TGTGCCAGCACCCGAGGGGGTTCCCCCTACAATGAGCAGTTCTTC
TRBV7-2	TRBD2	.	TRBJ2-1	CASSLAEELAGPHEQFF	TGTGCCAGCAGCTTAGCTGAAGAGCTAGCGGGGCCCCATGAGCAGTTCTTC
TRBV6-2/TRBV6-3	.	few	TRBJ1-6	CASSAGRSSYNSPLHF	TGTGCCAGCAGTGCCGGACGCAGCTCCTATAATTCACCCCTCCACTTT
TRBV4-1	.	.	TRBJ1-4	CASSQEQTSTATNEKLFF	TGCGCCAGCAGCCAAGAACAGACATCGACCGCAACTAATGAAAAACTGTTTTTT
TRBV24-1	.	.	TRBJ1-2	CATAKNDRGDGYTF	TGTGCCACCGCTAAAAATGACAGAGGAGATGGCTACACCTTC
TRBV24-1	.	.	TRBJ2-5	CATSDNKKEETQYF	TGTGCCACCAGTGATAACAAGAAAGAAGAGACCCAGTACTTC
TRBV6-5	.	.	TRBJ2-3	CASSYGNRVADTRYF	TGTGCCAGCAGTTACGGTAATAGGGTGGCGGATACGCGGTATTTT
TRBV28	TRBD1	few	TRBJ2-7	CASSLDQGAFEQYF	TGTGCCAGCAGTTTGGATCAGGGGGCTTTCGAGCAGTACTTC